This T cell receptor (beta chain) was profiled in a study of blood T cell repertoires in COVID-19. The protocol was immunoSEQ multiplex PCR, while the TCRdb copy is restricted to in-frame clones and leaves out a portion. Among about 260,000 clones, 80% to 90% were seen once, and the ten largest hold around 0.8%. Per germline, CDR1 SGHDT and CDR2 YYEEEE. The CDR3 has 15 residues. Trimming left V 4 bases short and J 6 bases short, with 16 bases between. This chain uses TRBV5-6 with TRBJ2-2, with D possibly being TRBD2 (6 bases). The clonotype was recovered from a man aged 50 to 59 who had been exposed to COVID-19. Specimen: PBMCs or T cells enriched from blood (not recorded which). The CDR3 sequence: CASSPYGGAAGELFF. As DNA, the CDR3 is TGTGCCAGCAGCCCTTACGGGGGTGCGGCCGGGGAGCTGTTTTTT. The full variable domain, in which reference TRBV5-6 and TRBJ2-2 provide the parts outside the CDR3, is DAGVTQSPTHLIKTRGQQVTLRCSPKSGHDTVSWYQQALGQGPQFIFQYYEEEERQRGNFPDRFSGHQFPNYSSELNVNALLLGDSALYLCASSPYGGAAGELFFGEGSRLTVL.